This T cell receptor (beta chain) was recorded in a study of regulatory T cells in long-lasting Graves disease. About this clonotype itself: The antigen remains undetermined.

Library construction for TCR beta used iRepertoire HTBI primers and Arm-PCR of CDR3 regions. MiXCR was run by TCRdb on the multiplex PCR reads, yielding one entry per CDR3 protein. This table holds 600,000 to 800,000 distinct CDR3 sequences, 25% to 35% found once. Whole-study findings and limits: The study found lower TCR diversity in persistent Graves' patients than in newly diagnosed ones. Public clonotype sharing was higher in persistent than newly diagnosed patients.

The sample's time point: persistent/refractory GD, antithyroid drugs over 5 years with positive TRAb. Extracted RNA from PBMCs served as the source of the TCR library. Diagnosing Graves' disease relied on the American Thyroid Association guidelines. Germline V gene sequence: CDR1 SGHRS, CDR2 YFSETQ. The CDR3 contains 15 residues. V dropped 0 bases and J dropped 0 bases, with 6 bases sitting between them. The chain recombines TRBV5-1 with TRBJ2-2; no definite D call. The material sequenced was peripheral blood mononuclear cells (PBMCs), taken when the disease was refractory, from a patient treated with antithyroid drugs. The sequence was obtained from a female donor with Graves disease. The CDR3 region has the DNA TGCGCCAGCAGCTTGGTAGCATCGAACACCGGGGAGCTGTTTTTT. Residues: CASSLVASNTGELFF.